The 24 T cell receptor beta chains given below trace back to one sample, sequenced in a study of blood T cell repertoires in COVID-19. Produced via immunoSEQ multiplex PCR; TCRdb's table is partial and in-frame only. The sample includes around 140,000 clones, 65% to 90% of them seen just once. The sequenced material came from peripheral blood. The receptors here all came from a woman aged 55-69 years with active or convalescent COVID-19.

The chain is built from TRBV10-3 and TRBJ1-2; D is undetermined. This CDR3 spans 15 amino acids. V was pared by 4 bases and J by 4 bases, with 16 bases between. Germline V gene data show CDR1 as ENHRY and CDR2 as SYGVKD. The CDR3 loop is CAISGGDINFYGYTF. The DNA for the CDR3 is TGTGCCATCAGTGGCGGGGATATTAACTTCTATGGCTACACCTTC.

The chain links TRBV6-6 to TRBJ2-7; the D gene is possibly TRBD2 (5 bases). Germline CDR1 reads MNHNY; CDR2 reads SVGAGI (reference sequence). The V end lost 2 bases, the J end lost 0 bases, and 5 bases lay between the germline ends. CDR3 size: 13 residues. CDR3 nucleotides: TGTGCCAGCAGTTACCGGGGCTCCTACGAGCAGTACGTC. Translating gives CASSYRGSYEQYV.

The chain is built from TRBV28 and TRBJ2-5; tentative D call: TRBD2 (6 bases). The CDR3 length is 15 residues. The V gene lost 1 base and the J gene lost 5 bases, with 14 bases spanning the gap. Germline-derived CDR1 and CDR2 are MDHEN and SYDVKM. The CDR3 spells CASSLSAGRRETQYF. CDR3 DNA sequence: TGTGCCAGCAGTTTATCGGCGGGGAGGCGGGAGACCCAGTACTTC.

This clone has only one observation. This chain joins TRBV5-4 and TRBJ2-3; 16 nucleotides align to TRBD2. CDR3 length equals 18 residues. V lost 0 bases, J lost 6 bases, and 7 bases stayed unmatched. Germline CDR1 reads SGHNT; CDR2 reads YYREEE (reference sequence). The CDR3 here is CASSLEGTSGGARDTQYF. DNA of the CDR3: TGTGCCAGCAGCTTGGAAGGGACTAGCGGGGGGGCACGGGATACGCAGTATTTT.

This chain uses TRBV7-9 with TRBJ1-6; D is undetermined. The CDR3 contains 17 residues. V was clipped by 5 bases and J by 1 base, with 15 bases between them. From germline, CDR1 is SEHNR and CDR2 FQNEAQ (reference sequence). CDR3 residues: CASSAGLRGSYNSPLHF. In DNA, the CDR3 is TGTGCCAGCAGCGCCGGACTCCGAGGATCCTATAATTCACCCCTCCACTTT.

The chain is built from TRBV27 and TRBJ1-6; 7 bases line up with TRBD1. The CDR3 is 12 amino acids. Germline assignment: CDR1 MNHEY and CDR2 SMNVEV (reference sequence). The ends lost 5 bases at V and 13 bases at J; junction bases unmatched: 5. For the CDR3, the DNA is TGTGCCAGCAGTCGGACCAGGGGGCCCCTCCACTTT. Amino acid sequence: CASSRTRGPLHF.

The chain employs TRBV6-2 or TRBV6-3 and TRBJ1-1, with D possibly being TRBD1 (5 bases). In germline, CDR1 is MNHEY, CDR2 SVGEGT. Trimming took off 6 bases at V and 7 bases at J, with 27 bases between the two ends. The length of the CDR3 is 17 residues. The CDR3 DNA reads as TGTGCCAGCAGCTTCCGGGACGCCACCTCTGGGGGAGGTGAAGCTTTCTTT. This encodes CASSFRDATSGGGEAFF.

The chain has TRBV10-3 and TRBJ2-3; 10 bases line up with TRBD1. This CDR3 region has 16 residues. The ends lost 0 bases at V and 4 bases at J; junction bases unmatched: 4. The germline gives CDR1 ENHRY, CDR2 SYGVKD. The CDR3 DNA follows: TGTGCCATCAGTGAGTCGAAGGACAGGGGGGCAGATACGCAGTATTTT. Translating gives CAISESKDRGADTQYF.

This rearrangement joins TRBV7-2 to TRBJ2-7; 9 nucleotides line up with TRBD1. The CDR3 length is 16 residues. Germline V CDR1 and CDR2: SGHTA, FQGNSA. V dropped 5 bases and J dropped 5; count of bases not matched to a gene: 13. The CDR3 reads CASSISPGQGSHEQYF. CDR3 in DNA: TGTGCCAGCAGCATCTCACCGGGACAGGGTTCCCACGAGCAGTACTTC. Drawing the rest from reference TRBV7-2 and TRBJ2-7, the complete variable domain is GAGVSQSPSNKVTEKGKDVELRCDPISGHTALYWYRQSLGQGLEFLIYFQGNSAPDKSGLPSDRFSAERTGGSVSTLTIQRTQQEDSAVYLCASSISPGQGSHEQYFGPGTRLTVT.

The chain has TRBV5-1 and TRBJ2-1; 7 bases align to TRBD1. V lost 0 bases and J lost 0; bases outside the gene matches: 6. Germline loops: CDR1 SGHRS, CDR2 YFSETQ. This CDR3 spans 17 amino acids. The CDR3 sequence: CASSLGGTASSYNEQFF. For the CDR3, the DNA is TGCGCCAGCAGCTTGGGAGGGACAGCAAGCTCCTACAATGAGCAGTTCTTC.

This clone was found once. The CDR3 DNA follows: TGTGCCATCAGAGGGGAGGGGACGAACACTGAAGCTTTCTTT. This translates into CAIRGEGTNTEAFF. The chain carries TRBV10-3 and TRBJ1-1; a possible D gene is TRBD1 (5 bases). Trimming shortened V by 6 bases and J by 1 base, and 12 bases separated the two germline ends. The germline V gene has CDR1 ENHRY and CDR2 SYGVKD. The CDR3 is made up of 14 amino acids.

The rearrangement joins TRBV21-1 to TRBJ1-6; TRBD1 reflects the table's D call only, with no check against the DNA. TRBV21-1 is a documented pseudogene. The CDR3 runs 16 residues. The CDR3 coding sequence is TGTGCCAGCACAGGGCCCCCCTGCCGCTATAATTCACCCCTCCACTTT. The encoded protein is CASTGPPCRYNSPLHF.

This clone was seen a few times. V is TRBV6-5 and J is TRBJ1-2, with a weak D call TRBD1 (6 bases). With 7 bases removed from V and 1 base from J, the gap between germline ends came to 13 bases. Germline V gene sequence: CDR1 MNHEY, CDR2 SVGAGI. The CDR3 has 14 amino acids. The CDR3 DNA is TGTGCCAGCAATTCGGGGGGCCTTAACTATGGCTACACCTTC. Translation: CASNSGGLNYGYTF.

The rearrangement links TRBV19 to TRBJ1-4, with TRBD1 as a possible D gene (6 bases). This CDR3 contains 13 residues. CDR1 and CDR2 from the germline V gene are LNHDA and SQIVND (reference sequence). V was trimmed by 10 bases and J by 4 bases, leaving 13 bases between them. CDR3 nucleotide sequence: TGTGCCAACCCCAGGGGAAGTAATGAAAAACTGTTTTTT. Translated: CANPRGSNEKLFF.

This chain uses TRBV24-1 with TRBJ2-3; a possible D gene is TRBD1 (5 bases). This CDR3 is built from 14 residues. The V gene lost 3 bases and the J gene lost 2 bases, with 8 bases spanning the gap. Per the germline V gene, CDR1 is KGHDR and CDR2 is SFDVKD. CDR3 in amino acids: CATSDRRATDTQYF. DNA for the CDR3: TGTGCCACCAGTGATCGCAGGGCCACAGATACGCAGTATTTT.

The V and J genes are TRBV6-2 or TRBV6-3 and TRBJ1-1, with TRBD1 identical over 8 bases. There are 15 residues in the CDR3. The V gene's germline CDR1 is MNHEY and CDR2 SVGEGT. With V trimmed by 6 bases and J by 5 bases, 11 bases remained unmatched. As DNA, the CDR3 is TGTGCCAGCAGACCTTCGACAGGGGTGATGACTGAAGCTTTCTTT. This translates into CASRPSTGVMTEAFF.

About this clone itself: The same CDR3 also results from other DNA sequences found in this sample. The J gene is TRBJ2-7, the V gene TRBV28; a weak D match, TRBD2 (5 bases). The CDR3 is 14 residues long. Trimming removed 4 bases from V and 0 bases from J, with 10 bases in between. The germline gives CDR1 MDHEN, CDR2 SYDVKM. CDR3 DNA sequence: TGTGCCAGCAGTTCCCCGGGATCCTCCTACGAGCAGTACTTC. This sequence encodes CASSSPGSSYEQYF.

The V call is TRBV30, the J call TRBJ2-2; D may be TRBD2 (5 bases). Germline values: CDR1 GTSNPN, CDR2 SVGIG (reference sequence). V gave up 1 base and J gave up 3 bases, with 9 bases separating them. This CDR3 contains 14 residues. For the CDR3, the DNA is TGTGCCTGGAGTGGGACGGACTACACCGGGGAGCTGTTTTTT. The encoded protein is CAWSGTDYTGELFF. The full variable domain, with the rest looked up from reference TRBV30 and TRBJ2-2, is SQTIHQWPATLVQPVGSPLSLECTVEGTSNPNLYWYRQAAGRGLQLLFYSVGIGQISSEVPQNLSASRPQDRQFILSSKKLLLSDSGFYLCAWSGTDYTGELFFGEGSRLTVL.

The V gene is TRBV28, the J gene TRBJ1-2; 7 bases are shared with TRBD1. In germline, CDR1 is MDHEN, CDR2 SYDVKM. CDR3 length equals 15 residues. J was trimmed by 8 bases and V by 6 bases; bases with no gene match: 15. CDR3 sequence reads: CASSSSRGGARGYTF. DNA for the CDR3: TGTGCCAGCAGCTCTTCGAGAGGGGGCGCGAGGGGCTACACCTTC.

This chain links TRBV27 with TRBJ2-1; TRBD2 aligns across 9 bases. There are 16 residues in the CDR3. The V gene's germline CDR1 is MNHEY and CDR2 SMNVEV (reference sequence). Trimming at V came to 2 bases and at J to 4 bases, leaving 6 bases not matched to a gene. The CDR3 is CASSLASSGMYNEQFF. The CDR3 DNA reads TGTGCCAGCAGTTTAGCATCTAGCGGGATGTACAATGAGCAGTTCTTC.

The V gene is TRBV21-1, the J gene TRBJ1-6; TRBD1 was called by the table and not checked on the DNA. TRBV21-1 is a listed pseudogene. This CDR3 has 16 residues. The DNA for the CDR3 is TGTGCCAGCAGCCGTTGCAGCGCAGGGAAGAATTCACCCCTCCACTTT. Its translation: CASSRCSAGKNSPLHF.

This clone was detected only a few times. The chain has TRBV6-5 and TRBJ2-7; D unclear. The CDR3 has 13 amino acids. Germline values: CDR1 MNHEY, CDR2 SVGAGI. With 6 bases removed from V and 7 bases from J, the gap between germline ends came to 16 bases. DNA of the CDR3: TGTGCCAGCAGGACCCACATAGAGGAAGAGCAGTACGTC. Residues: CASRTHIEEEQYV.

The chain joins TRBV18 to TRBJ1-4; 7 bases are shared with TRBD1. The CDR3 runs to 16 residues. Looked up from germline, CDR1 is KGHSH and CDR2 is LQKENI. V was clipped by 3 bases and J by 3 bases; unmatched bases: 7. CDR3 amino acids: CASSPMTGPANEKLFF. The CDR3 DNA follows: TGTGCCAGCTCACCTATGACAGGGCCTGCTAATGAAAAACTGTTTTTT.

This sequence joins TRBV5-4 and TRBJ2-1; 11 nucleotides line up with TRBD1. The germline V gene has CDR1 SGHNT and CDR2 YYREEE (reference sequence). V was clipped by 3 bases and J by 9 bases; unmatched bases: 11. The CDR3 extends over 16 amino acids. The CDR3 loop is CASSSSGTGGLGEQFF. The CDR3, as DNA: TGTGCCAGCAGCTCTTCCGGGACAGGGGGGTTGGGTGAGCAGTTCTTC.